Below are 2 T cell receptor beta chains sequenced from a single sample in a study of regulatory T cells in long-lasting Graves disease. Building the TCR beta libraries relied on iRepertoire HTBI primers, and CDR3 regions underwent Arm-PCR. One entry per CDR3 protein, called by TCRdb with MiXCR from the multiplex PCR reads. The data contain roughly 380,000 distinct CDR3 sequences, about 16% of them singletons. The time point is: newly diagnosed GD, antithyroid drugs for less than 3 months. Scientists built the TCR library using RNA that was extracted from PBMCs. This sample comprised peripheral blood mononuclear cells (PBMCs), obtained at new diagnosis, from a patient treated with antithyroid drugs. The receptors derive from a female donor with Graves disease.

The chain combines TRBV10-3 with TRBJ1-5; D is possibly TRBD1 (5 bases). The ends were cut back, 3 bases at V and 1 base at J, with 13 bases in the middle. The CDR3 spans 16 residues. CDR1 is ENHRY and CDR2 is SYGVKD in the germline V gene. Here the CDR3 reads CAISEDGGKSNQPQHF. The CDR3 DNA reads as TGTGCCATCAGTGAAGATGGGGGGAAGAGCAATCAGCCCCAGCATTTT.

This clonotype was seen ten or more times. V is TRBV6-1 and J is TRBJ1-1; 7 nucleotides align to TRBD1. V was pared by 8 bases and J by 10 bases, with 13 bases of the junction left unmatched. This CDR3 contains 13 residues. Per germline, CDR1 MNHNS and CDR2 SASEGT. CDR3 loop: CASGKFLRGVAFF. For the CDR3, the DNA is TGTGCCAGCGGAAAATTTCTCAGGGGGGTAGCTTTCTTT.